Shown below are 16 T cell receptor beta chains from a single sample sequenced in a study of CDR3 diversity in severe acne. One entry per CDR3 protein, called by TCRdb with MiXCR from the PCR reads. The sample holds about 85,000 distinct CDR3 sequences, about half seen once. The sequencing input was blood. Every receptor here comes from a male donor in good health, serving as a control.

The rearrangement links TRBV27 to TRBJ1-2; 8 nucleotides line up with TRBD1. The germline V gene encodes CDR1 MNHEY and CDR2 SMNVEV (reference sequence). Unmatched junction bases numbered 5, after V lost 6 bases and J lost 2 bases. The length of the CDR3 is 14 residues. In DNA form, the CDR3 reads TGTGCCAGCAGACCGCGACAGGGGAACTATGGCTACACCTTC. It translates to CASRPRQGNYGYTF.

The chain recombines TRBV15 with TRBJ1-1, with a possible D match to TRBD1 (5 bases). V gave up 0 bases and J gave up 2 bases, with 10 bases separating them. The CDR3 loop spans 15 amino acids. The V gene's germline CDR1 is LNHNV and CDR2 YYDKDF (reference sequence). The DNA for the CDR3 is TGTGCCACCAGCAGAGATCGGGGGGAAAACACTGAAGCTTTCTTT. As protein: CATSRDRGENTEAFF.

This clonotype is categorized as medium-sized. The chain combines TRBV7-9 with TRBJ2-1; D remains unclear. Between the trimmed V and J ends, which lost 7 bases and 7 bases, there was a span of 11 bases. Germline loops: CDR1 SEHNR, CDR2 FQNEAQ (reference sequence). The CDR3 consists of 12 residues. The CDR3 region is CASKAGLNEQFF. The CDR3, as DNA: TGTGCCAGCAAGGCAGGTCTAAATGAGCAGTTCTTC.

In this sample, this clonotype turned up once. The J gene is TRBJ2-5, the V gene TRBV25-1, with TRBD1 matching over 10 bases. Trimming took 1 base from V and 5 from J; bases not matched to a gene: 7. This CDR3 is built from 16 residues. Germline V lookup: CDR1 MGHDK, CDR2 SYGVNS. CDR3 sequence: CASSELGTGESETQYF. As DNA, the CDR3 is TGTGCCAGCAGTGAATTGGGGACAGGGGAGTCCGAGACCCAGTACTTC.

The J gene is TRBJ2-1, the V gene TRBV9; 7 bases match TRBD1. V shed 4 bases, J shed 8 bases, and the junction held 15 bases outside the gene matches. Germline V CDR1 and CDR2: SGDLS, YYNGEE. This CDR3 comprises 16 residues. The CDR3 coding sequence is TGTGCCAGCAGCCCAACCACGACAGGGTGGCAGGATGAGCAGTTCTTC. Protein sequence: CASSPTTTGWQDEQFF.

On this clonotype itself: This may be a read error: a much more frequent sequence differs by one nucleotide. The chain couples TRBV2 to TRBJ1-5, with TRBD1 identical over 9 bases. The germline V gene has CDR1 SNHLY and CDR2 FYNNEI. The CDR3 consists of 15 residues. The CDR3 nucleotides read TGTGCCGGCAGTGCGGGACAGGGATCTAGTCAGCCCCAGCATTTT. This translates into CAGSAGQGSSQPQHF.

This clonotype was seen at least ten times. V and J are TRBV11-3 and TRBJ2-3; D gene ambiguous. This CDR3 is 13 amino acids long. Trimming took 2 bases from V and 4 from J, leaving 7 bases between them. Per germline, CDR1 SGHNT and CDR2 YENEEA. The CDR3 reads CASSLYSADTQYF. The CDR3 coding sequence is TGTGCCAGCAGCTTATACAGCGCAGATACGCAGTATTTT.

This clonotype was seen a few times. Sequence at one end of the junction differs from germline and may be a read error. V gene TRBV24-1 combines with J gene TRBJ1-1; no clear D. This CDR3 has 13 amino acids. Germline V CDR1 and CDR2: KGHDR, SFDVKD. The CDR3 spells CATSDWAGTEAFF. CDR3 DNA: TGTGCCACCAGTGATTGGGCGGGCACTGAAGCTTTTTTT.

This clonotype was seen more than once but under ten times. The chain is built from TRBV7-9 and TRBJ2-3; 9 bases line up with TRBD1. Unmatched junction bases numbered 3, after V lost 4 bases and J lost 1 base. Looked up from germline, CDR1 is SEHNR and CDR2 is FQNEAQ (reference sequence). This CDR3 contains 15 residues. The CDR3 loop reads CASSSGQGGTDTQYF. The CDR3 nucleotides are TGTGCCAGCAGCTCGGGACAGGGAGGCACAGATACGCAGTATTTT. The whole variable domain, remainder taken from reference TRBV7-9 and TRBJ2-3, is DTGVSQNPRHKITKRGQNVTFRCDPISEHNRLYWYRQTLGQGPEFLTYFQNEAQLEKSRLLSDRFSAERPKGSFSTLEIQRTEQGDSAMYLCASSSGQGGTDTQYFGPGTRLTVL.

The chain combines TRBV6-4 with TRBJ2-7; D perhaps matches TRBD2 (6 bases). The CDR3 consists of 13 residues. V lost 6 bases and J lost 3, with 12 bases in between. Germline CDR1 and CDR2: MRHNA and SNTAGT. The CDR3 loop is CASRARLVYEQYF. As DNA, the CDR3 is TGTGCCAGCAGGGCCCGACTAGTCTACGAGCAGTACTTC.

The table lists this clonotype with many counts. The genes are TRBV15 and TRBJ1-1; the D is unclear. Germline V gene sequence: CDR1 LNHNV, CDR2 YYDKDF (reference sequence). The germline V and J ends were trimmed by 1 base and 1 base, with 7 bases remaining between them. The CDR3 covers 14 residues. CDR3 sequence reads: CATSRGRENTEAFF. The CDR3 DNA sequence: TGTGCCACCAGCAGAGGGAGGGAGAACACTGAAGCTTTCTTT.

There are a few counts of this clonotype. The V gene is TRBV29-1, the J gene TRBJ1-2; the D gene is possibly TRBD1 (6 bases). CDR3 size: 12 residues. V dropped 5 bases and J dropped 2 bases, with 9 bases sitting between them. Germline V lookup: CDR1 SQVTM, CDR2 ANQGSEA. The CDR3 here is CSVWGQNYGYTF. The CDR3 nucleotides are TGCAGCGTTTGGGGGCAGAACTATGGCTACACCTTC.

By proportion, this clonotype is medium-sized. The chain is built from TRBV19 and TRBJ2-1; D is unresolved. This CDR3 contains 14 residues. Trimming removed 0 bases at V and 4 bases at J, with 7 bases between. Germline CDR1 and CDR2: LNHDA and SQIVND (reference sequence). CDR3 coding DNA: TGTGCCAGTAGTATAGACCATACTTACAATGAGCAGTTCTTC. It encodes CASSIDHTYNEQFF. The whole variable domain, filled in from reference TRBV19 and TRBJ2-1, reads DGGITQSPKYLFRKEGQNVTLSCEQNLNHDAMYWYRQDPGQGLRLIYYSQIVNDFQKGDIAEGYSVSREKKESFPLTVTSAQKNPTAFYLCASSIDHTYNEQFFGPGTRLTVL.

This clonotype was counted ten times or more. V gene TRBV27 combines with J gene TRBJ2-1; D uncertain. Trimming stripped 6 bases from V and 10 bases from J, with 10 bases between. The CDR3 consists of 11 residues. Looked up from germline, CDR1 is MNHEY and CDR2 is SMNVEV (reference sequence). The CDR3 loop reads CASSSLGEQFF. The DNA for the CDR3 is TGTGCCAGCAGCTCCCTGGGGGAGCAGTTCTTC.

The CDR3 sequence is CATSGGSGGTGELFF. CDR3 in DNA: TGTGCCACCAGCGGGGGGTCTGGGGGCACCGGGGAGCTGTTTTTT. The rearrangement links TRBV10-3 to TRBJ2-2; 9 bases are a match to TRBD2. Germline V CDR1 and CDR2: ENHRY, SYGVKD. This CDR3 contains 15 residues. Trimming removed 10 bases from V and 4 bases from J; junction bases left unmatched: 10.

This clonotype was counted many times. CDR3 amino acids: CASYLQGAYEQYF. Written as DNA, the CDR3 is TGTGCCAGTTACCTGCAGGGGGCCTACGAGCAGTACTTC. This chain uses TRBV2 with TRBJ2-7; 7 nucleotides agree with TRBD1. The germline V gene has CDR1 SNHLY and CDR2 FYNNEI. This CDR3 has 13 amino acids. J gave up 2 bases and V 9 bases, and 7 bases lay outside the gene matches.